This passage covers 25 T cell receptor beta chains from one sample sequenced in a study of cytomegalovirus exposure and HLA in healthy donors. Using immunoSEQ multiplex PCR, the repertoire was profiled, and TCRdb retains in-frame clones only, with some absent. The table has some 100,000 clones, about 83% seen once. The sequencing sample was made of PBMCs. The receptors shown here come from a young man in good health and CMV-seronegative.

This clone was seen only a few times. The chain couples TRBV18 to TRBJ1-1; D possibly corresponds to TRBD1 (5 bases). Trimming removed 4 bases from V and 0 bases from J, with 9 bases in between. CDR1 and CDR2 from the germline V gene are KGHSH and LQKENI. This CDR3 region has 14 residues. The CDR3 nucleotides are TGTGCCAGCTCACGTCGCAGGGTGAACACTGAAGCTTTCTTT. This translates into CASSRRRVNTEAFF. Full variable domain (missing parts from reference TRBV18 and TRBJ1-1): NAGVMQNPRHLVRRRGQEARLRCSPMKGHSHVYWYRQLPEEGLKFMVYLQKENIIDESGMPKERFSAEFPKEGPSILRIQQVVRGDSAAYFCASSRRRVNTEAFFGQGTRLTVV.

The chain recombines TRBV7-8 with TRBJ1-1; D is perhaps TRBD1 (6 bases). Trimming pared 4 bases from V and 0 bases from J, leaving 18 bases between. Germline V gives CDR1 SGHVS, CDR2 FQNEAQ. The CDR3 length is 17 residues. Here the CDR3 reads CASSSPVGASMNTEAFF. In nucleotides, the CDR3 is TGTGCCAGCAGCTCCCCGGTGGGGGCGTCAATGAACACTGAAGCTTTCTTT.

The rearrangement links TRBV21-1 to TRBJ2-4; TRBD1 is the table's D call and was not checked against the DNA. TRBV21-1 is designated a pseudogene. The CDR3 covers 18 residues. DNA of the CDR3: TGTGCCAGCAGCAAAGGCTATGGGCAGGGATTGACCAAAAACATTCAGTACTTC. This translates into CASSKGYGQGLTKNIQYF.

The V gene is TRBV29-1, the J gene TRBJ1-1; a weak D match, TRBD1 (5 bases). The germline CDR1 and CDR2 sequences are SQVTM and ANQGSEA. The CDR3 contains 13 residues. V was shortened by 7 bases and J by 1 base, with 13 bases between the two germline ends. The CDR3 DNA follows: TGCAGCGCCCAACAGGAGCGGAACACTGAAGCTTTCTTT. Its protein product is CSAQQERNTEAFF.

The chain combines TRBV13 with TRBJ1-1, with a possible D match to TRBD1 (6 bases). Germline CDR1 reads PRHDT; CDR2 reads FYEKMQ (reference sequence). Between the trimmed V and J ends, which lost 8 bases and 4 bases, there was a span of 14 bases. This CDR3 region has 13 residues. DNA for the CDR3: TGTGCCAGCTCCAGGGGAAGGGGCACTGAAGCTTTCTTT. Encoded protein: CASSRGRGTEAFF. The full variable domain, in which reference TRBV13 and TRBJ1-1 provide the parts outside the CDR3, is AAGVIQSPRHLIKEKRETATLKCYPIPRHDTVYWYQQGPGQDPQFLISFYEKMQSDKGSIPDRFSAQQFSDYHSELNMSSLELGDSALYFCASSRGRGTEAFFGQGTRLTVV.

CDR3 protein: CASRVQGVSTEAFF. The CDR3 DNA sequence: TGTGCCAGCAGGGTACAGGGGGTCTCGACTGAAGCTTTCTTT. The chain links TRBV2 to TRBJ1-1, with 8 bases identical to TRBD1. Germline lookup yields CDR1 SNHLY and CDR2 FYNNEI. V gave up 6 bases and J gave up 5 bases; unmatched junction bases: 8. The CDR3 totals 14 residues.

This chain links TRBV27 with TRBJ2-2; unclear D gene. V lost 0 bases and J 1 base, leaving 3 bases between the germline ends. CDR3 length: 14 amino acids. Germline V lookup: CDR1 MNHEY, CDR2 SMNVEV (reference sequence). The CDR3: CASSLSRNTGELFF. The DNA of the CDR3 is TGTGCCAGCAGTTTATCCAGGAACACCGGGGAGCTGTTTTTT.

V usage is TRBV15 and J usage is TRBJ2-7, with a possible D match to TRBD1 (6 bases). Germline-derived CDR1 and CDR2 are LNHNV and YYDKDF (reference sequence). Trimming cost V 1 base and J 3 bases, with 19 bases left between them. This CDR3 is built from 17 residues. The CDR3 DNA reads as TGTGCCACCAGCAGAGGGAATACCAAACAGGGAATCTACGAGCAGTACTTC. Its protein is CATSRGNTKQGIYEQYF.

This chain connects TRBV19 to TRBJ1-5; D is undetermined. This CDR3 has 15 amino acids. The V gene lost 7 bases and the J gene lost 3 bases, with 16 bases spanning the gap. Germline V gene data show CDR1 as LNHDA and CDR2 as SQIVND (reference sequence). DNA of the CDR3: TGTGCCAGTACGGAGGAATTGGGCCCCAATCAGCCCCAGCATTTT. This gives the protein CASTEELGPNQPQHF. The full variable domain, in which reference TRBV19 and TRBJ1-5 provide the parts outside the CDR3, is DGGITQSPKYLFRKEGQNVTLSCEQNLNHDAMYWYRQDPGQGLRLIYYSQIVNDFQKGDIAEGYSVSREKKESFPLTVTSAQKNPTAFYLCASTEELGPNQPQHFGDGTRLSIL.

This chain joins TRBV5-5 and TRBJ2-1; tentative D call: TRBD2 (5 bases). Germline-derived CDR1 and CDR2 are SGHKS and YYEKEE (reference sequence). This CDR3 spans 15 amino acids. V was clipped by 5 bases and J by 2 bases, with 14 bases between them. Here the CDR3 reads CASRLWSGPYNEQFF. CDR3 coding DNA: TGTGCCAGCAGGCTCTGGAGCGGTCCCTACAATGAGCAGTTCTTC.

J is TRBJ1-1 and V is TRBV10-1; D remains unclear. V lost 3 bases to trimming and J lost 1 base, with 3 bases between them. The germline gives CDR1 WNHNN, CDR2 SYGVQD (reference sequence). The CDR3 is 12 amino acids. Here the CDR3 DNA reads TGCGCCAGCAGTGACCGGAACACTGAAGCTTTCTTT. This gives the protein CASSDRNTEAFF.

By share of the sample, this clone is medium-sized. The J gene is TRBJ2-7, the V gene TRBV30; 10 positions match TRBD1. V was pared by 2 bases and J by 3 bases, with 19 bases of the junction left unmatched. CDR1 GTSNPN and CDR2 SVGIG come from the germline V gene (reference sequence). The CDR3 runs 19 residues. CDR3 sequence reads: CAWSLTPGQGTRGFYEQYF. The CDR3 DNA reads TGTGCCTGGAGTCTGACGCCGGGACAGGGGACTAGGGGTTTCTACGAGCAGTACTTC.

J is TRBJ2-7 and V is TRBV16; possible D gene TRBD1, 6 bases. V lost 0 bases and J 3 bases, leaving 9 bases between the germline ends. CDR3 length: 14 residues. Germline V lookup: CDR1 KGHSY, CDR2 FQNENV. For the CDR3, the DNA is TGTGCCAGCAGCCAATCGTTACAGGGCTACGAGCAGTACTTC. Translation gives CASSQSLQGYEQYF. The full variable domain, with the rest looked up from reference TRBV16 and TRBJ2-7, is GEEVAQTPKHLVRGEGQKAKLYCAPIKGHSYVFWYQQVLKNEFKFLISFQNENVFDETGMPKERFSAKCLPNSPCSLEIQATKLEDSAVYFCASSQSLQGYEQYFGPGTRLTVT.

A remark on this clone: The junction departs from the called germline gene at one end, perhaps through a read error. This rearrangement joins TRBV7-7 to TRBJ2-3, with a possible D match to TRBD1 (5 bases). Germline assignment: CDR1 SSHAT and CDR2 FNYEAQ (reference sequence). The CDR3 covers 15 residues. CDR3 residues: CASSLGAATTDTQYF. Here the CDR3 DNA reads TGTGCTAGCAGCTTAGGGGCCGCTACCACAGATACGCAGTATTTT.

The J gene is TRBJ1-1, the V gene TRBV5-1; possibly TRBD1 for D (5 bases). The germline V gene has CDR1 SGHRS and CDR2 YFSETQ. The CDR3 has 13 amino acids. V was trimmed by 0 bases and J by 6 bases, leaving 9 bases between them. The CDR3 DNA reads TGCGCCAGCAGCTTGGGGGACTCCGCTGAAGCTTTCTTT. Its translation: CASSLGDSAEAFF.

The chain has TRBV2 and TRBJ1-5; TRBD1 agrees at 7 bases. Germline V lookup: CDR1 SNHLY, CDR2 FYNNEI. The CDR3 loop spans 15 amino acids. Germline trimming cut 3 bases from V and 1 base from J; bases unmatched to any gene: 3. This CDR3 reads CASSDRGESNQPQHF. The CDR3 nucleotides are TGTGCCAGCAGTGACAGGGGGGAGAGCAATCAGCCCCAGCATTTT.

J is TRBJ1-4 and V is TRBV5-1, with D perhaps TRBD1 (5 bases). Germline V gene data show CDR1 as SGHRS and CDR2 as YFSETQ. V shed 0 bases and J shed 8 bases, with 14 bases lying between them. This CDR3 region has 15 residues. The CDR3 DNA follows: TGCGCCAGCAGCTTGGGTCAGGGAAAAGAAGAAAAACTGTTTTTT. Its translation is CASSLGQGKEEKLFF. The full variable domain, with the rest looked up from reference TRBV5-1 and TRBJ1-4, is KAGVTQTPRYLIKTRGQQVTLSCSPISGHRSVSWYQQTPGQGLQFLFEYFSETQRNKGNFPGRFSGRQFSNSRSEMNVSTLELGDSALYLCASSLGQGKEEKLFFGSGTQLSVL.

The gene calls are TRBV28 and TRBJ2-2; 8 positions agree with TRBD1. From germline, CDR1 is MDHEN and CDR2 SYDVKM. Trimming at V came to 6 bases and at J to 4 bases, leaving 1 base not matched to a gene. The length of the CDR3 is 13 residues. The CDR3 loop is CASSDRGTGELFF. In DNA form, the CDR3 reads TGTGCCAGCAGCGACAGGGGCACCGGGGAGCTGTTTTTT. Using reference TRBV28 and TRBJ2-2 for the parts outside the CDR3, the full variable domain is DVKVTQSSRYLVKRTGEKVFLECVQDMDHENMFWYRQDPGLGLRLIYFSYDVKMKEKGDIPEGYSVSREKKERFSLILESASTNQTSMYLCASSDRGTGELFFGEGSRLTVL.

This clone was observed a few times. CDR3 nucleotides: TGTGCCAGTAGTACGGACAGGGGGGGTGAAGCTTTCTTT. This codes for CASSTDRGGEAFF. The genes are TRBV19 and TRBJ1-1, with 10 bases aligning to TRBD1. The CDR3 has 13 residues. Per the germline V gene, CDR1 is LNHDA and CDR2 is SQIVND (reference sequence). Germline trimming cut 4 bases from V and 7 bases from J; bases unmatched to any gene: 3.

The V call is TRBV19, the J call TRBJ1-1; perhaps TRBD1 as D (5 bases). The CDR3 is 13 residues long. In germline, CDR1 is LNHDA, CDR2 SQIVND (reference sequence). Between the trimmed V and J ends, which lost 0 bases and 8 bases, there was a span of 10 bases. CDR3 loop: CASSIDPGGEAFF. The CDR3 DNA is TGTGCCAGTAGTATAGATCCCGGGGGGGAAGCTTTCTTT.

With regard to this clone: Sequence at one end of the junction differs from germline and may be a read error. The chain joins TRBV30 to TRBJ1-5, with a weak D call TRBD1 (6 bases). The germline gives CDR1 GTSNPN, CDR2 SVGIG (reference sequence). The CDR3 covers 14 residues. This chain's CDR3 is CARSGGQGNQPQHF. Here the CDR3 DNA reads TGTGCCCGGAGTGGTGGGCAGGGGAATCAGCCCCAGCATTTT.

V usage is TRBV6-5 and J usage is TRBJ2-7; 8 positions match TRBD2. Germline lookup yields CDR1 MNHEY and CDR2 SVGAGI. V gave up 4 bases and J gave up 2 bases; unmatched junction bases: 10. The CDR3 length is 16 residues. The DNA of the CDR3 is TGTGCCAGCAGTTCGGAGGGGGGCGGGAGGACCTACGAGCAGTACTTC. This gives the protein CASSSEGGGRTYEQYF.

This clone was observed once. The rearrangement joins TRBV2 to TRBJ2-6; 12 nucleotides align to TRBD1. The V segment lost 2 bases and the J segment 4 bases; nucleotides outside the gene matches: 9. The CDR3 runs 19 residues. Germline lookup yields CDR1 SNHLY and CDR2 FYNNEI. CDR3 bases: TGTGCCAGCAGTGAATTAGGGGGACAGGGGGCGGCGGGGGCCAACGTCCTGACTTTC. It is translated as CASSELGGQGAAGANVLTF.

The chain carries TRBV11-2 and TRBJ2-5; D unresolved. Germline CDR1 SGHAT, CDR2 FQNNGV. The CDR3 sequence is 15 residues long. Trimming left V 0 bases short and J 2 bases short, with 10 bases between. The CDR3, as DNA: TGTGCCAGCAGCTTAGAACACGCCATTCAAGAGACCCAGTACTTC. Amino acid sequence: CASSLEHAIQETQYF.

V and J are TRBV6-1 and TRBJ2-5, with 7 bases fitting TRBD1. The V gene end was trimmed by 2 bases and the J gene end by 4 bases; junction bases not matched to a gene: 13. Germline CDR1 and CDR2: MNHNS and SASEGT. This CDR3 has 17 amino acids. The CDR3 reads CASSELWAGGVSETQYF. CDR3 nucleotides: TGTGCCAGCAGTGAATTGTGGGCAGGGGGTGTTTCAGAGACCCAGTACTTC.